This TCR beta chain emerged from a study of blood T cells in healthy people across ages. CDR3 size: 12 residues. Germline V gene sequence: CDR1 ENHRY, CDR2 SYGVKD. Every sample gave at least 5 micrograms of total RNA when it was extracted. The study, taken as a whole, reports: Any conclusive comparison of naive versus antigen-experienced cells was prevented by using unsorted PBMCs. More naive CD4+ cells and higher diversity marked long-lived donors relative to aged donors.

About this clonotype: Antigen specificity is unknown. One end of the junction varies from germline; a read error may be responsible.

A second PCR, run for roughly 7 to 12 cycles, used a sample-barcoded 5' primer plus a J-beta primer mix. Tags on each cDNA molecule came from a template-switch adaptor with 12 random nucleotides. TCRdb passed the 5' RACE reads through MiXCR, listing each CDR3 protein once. The sample has more than 800,000 distinct CDR3 sequences; more than 25% are singletons. This sequence joins TRBV10-3 and TRBJ1-1; D is perhaps TRBD1 (6 bases). The sequenced sample was blood. The TCR originated in a woman of 80 years or more in good health. CDR3 amino acids: CAISAGDTAAFF. The DNA of the CDR3 is TGTGCCATCTCGGCAGGGGACACTGCAGCTTTCTTT.